The 21 T cell receptor beta chains listed next were all sequenced from one sample in a study of CD8+ T cells in alopecia areata. As for treatment: oral pan-JAK inhibitor, 5-10 mg twice daily. Extraction of RNA preceded its reverse transcription into cDNA, which served as the sequencing template. Generated by immunoSEQ multiplex PCR, the TCRdb table keeps only in-frame clones and is missing some. The sample has approximately 210,000 clones; around three fifths are singletons. Source: CD4+ T cells sorted from blood, taken at week 4, from a patient treated with tofacitinib. The receptors come from a human donor with alopecia areata.

A single count supports this clone. The J gene is TRBJ1-4, the V gene TRBV2; D gene uncertain. Germline-derived CDR1 and CDR2 are SNHLY and FYNNEI. V lost 2 bases, J lost 4 bases, and 11 bases lay in between. CDR3 length equals 15 residues. This CDR3 is CASSESASRNEKLFF. CDR3 sequence (DNA): TGTGCCAGCAGTGAATCAGCCAGCCGTAATGAAAAACTGTTTTTT.

V usage is TRBV4-3 and J usage is TRBJ1-1, with D hard to call. Germline CDR1 and CDR2: LGHNA and YSLEER. Trimming left V 0 bases short and J 5 bases short, with 10 bases between. The CDR3 length is 14 residues. The CDR3 loop reads CASSQDRLRTEAFF. The DNA for the CDR3 is TGCGCCAGCAGCCAAGACAGGTTACGGACTGAAGCTTTCTTT.

This clone came up a few times. The V call is TRBV30, the J call TRBJ1-1, with 11 bases identical to TRBD1. CDR3 length: 13 amino acids. The germline CDR1 and CDR2 sequences are GTSNPN and SVGIG (reference sequence). The junction had 6 bases not matched to a gene; V was cut back by 8 bases and J by 4 bases. CDR3 in amino acids: CAGVGTGGTEAFF. CDR3 nucleotide sequence: TGTGCCGGGGTCGGGACAGGGGGCACTGAAGCTTTCTTT.

The chain has TRBV4-1 and TRBJ1-6; D uncertain. Trimming cost V 4 bases and J 8 bases, with 15 bases left between them. CDR3 length equals 15 residues. Germline-derived CDR1 and CDR2 are MGHRA and YSYEKL. CDR3 region: CASSPDGGFDSPLHF. CDR3 bases: TGCGCCAGCAGCCCGGACGGCGGGTTTGATTCACCCCTCCACTTT.

This clone has only a few counts. V is TRBV14 and J is TRBJ2-5; D gene unclear. CDR3 length equals 13 residues. V lost 2 bases and J 4 bases, leaving 8 bases between the germline ends. The germline gives CDR1 SGHDN, CDR2 FVKESK. The CDR3: CASSQFLGETQYF. CDR3 in DNA: TGTGCCAGCAGCCAATTCCTGGGAGAGACCCAGTACTTC.

The chain has TRBV7-2 and TRBJ1-5; no clear D gene. Trimming pared 5 bases from V and 3 bases from J, leaving 11 bases between. CDR3 size: 14 residues. CDR1 and CDR2 (germline): SGHTA, FQGNSA. CDR3 region: CASSHWGSNQPQHF. Here the CDR3 DNA reads TGTGCCAGCAGCCACTGGGGTTCCAATCAGCCCCAGCATTTT. Variable domain in full (rest from reference TRBV7-2 and TRBJ1-5): GAGVSQSPSNKVTEKGKDVELRCDPISGHTALYWYRQSLGQGLEFLIYFQGNSAPDKSGLPSDRFSAERTGGSVSTLTIQRTQQEDSAVYLCASSHWGSNQPQHFGDGTRLSIL.

This sequence joins TRBV2 and TRBJ1-6, with D uncertain. The CDR3 spans 13 residues. V was cut by 2 bases and J by 9 bases, with 8 bases left in between. CDR1 is SNHLY and CDR2 is FYNNEI in the germline V gene. The CDR3 here is CASSERFRSPLHF. CDR3 in DNA: TGTGCCAGCAGTGAAAGGTTCCGTTCACCCCTCCACTTT. Full variable domain (missing parts from reference TRBV2 and TRBJ1-6): EPEVTQTPSHQVTQMGQEVILRCVPISNHLYFYWYRQILGQKVEFLVSFYNNEISEKSEIFDDQFSVERPDGSNFTLKIRSTKLEDSAMYFCASSERFRSPLHFGNGTRLTVT.

The genes are TRBV29-1 and TRBJ2-5; the D is unclear. The CDR3 runs to 10 residues. The ends were cut back, 4 bases at V and 7 bases at J, with 7 bases in the middle. The germline V gene has CDR1 SQVTM and CDR2 ANQGSEA. CDR3 nucleotide sequence: TGCAGCGTTGTCACAGTGACCCAGTACTTC. Protein product: CSVVTVTQYF.

This clone was seen a handful of times. Additional DNA sequences in this sample encode the identical CDR3. V gene TRBV30 combines with J gene TRBJ1-4; TRBD1 is a possible D gene (6 bases). The CDR3 length is 14 residues. V lost 5 bases and J 4 bases, leaving 14 bases between the germline ends. CDR1 GTSNPN and CDR2 SVGIG come from the germline V gene (reference sequence). The CDR3 loop is CAWSFGTSNEKLFF. The CDR3 coding sequence is TGTGCCTGGTCCTTCGGGACAAGTAATGAAAAACTGTTTTTT. The variable domain in full, completed from reference TRBV30 and TRBJ1-4, reads SQTIHQWPATLVQPVGSPLSLECTVEGTSNPNLYWYRQAAGRGLQLLFYSVGIGQISSEVPQNLSASRPQDRQFILSSKKLLLSDSGFYLCAWSFGTSNEKLFFGSGTQLSVL.

J is TRBJ2-7 and V is TRBV25-1; D remains unclear. V was cut by 5 bases and J by 5 bases, with 10 bases left in between. The CDR3 runs to 12 residues. CDR1 and CDR2 (germline): MGHDK, SYGVNS. The CDR3, as DNA: TGTGCCAGCAGTATTGGTAGGAACGAGCAGTACTTC. It translates to CASSIGRNEQYF.

Comments on this clone: Other DNA sequences in this specimen translate into the identical CDR3. The rearrangement uses TRBV30 and TRBJ1-2; TRBD1 might be the D (5 bases). Germline values: CDR1 GTSNPN, CDR2 SVGIG (reference sequence). V lost 0 bases to trimming and J lost 4 bases, with 6 bases between them. The CDR3 totals 12 residues. CDR3 residues: CAWSVGPYGYTF. The CDR3 nucleotides read TGTGCCTGGAGTGTGGGGCCCTATGGCTACACCTTC.

This clone is a singleton in its sample. The chain links TRBV14 to TRBJ2-7; weak D call: TRBD1 (6 bases). Germline CDR1 SGHDN, CDR2 FVKESK. With 4 bases removed from V and 2 bases from J, the gap between germline ends came to 9 bases. The CDR3 is made up of 13 amino acids. The CDR3 region has the DNA TGTGCCAGCAGCCGACAGGTTACCTACGAGCAGTACTTC. Its translation is CASSRQVTYEQYF.

V usage is TRBV4-1 and J usage is TRBJ2-3; D might be TRBD1 (6 bases). Germline V gene lookup returns CDR1 MGHRA and CDR2 YSYEKL. Trimming removed 0 bases from V and 6 bases from J, with 10 bases in between. The length of the CDR3 is 14 residues. As DNA, the CDR3 is TGCGCCAGCAGCCAAGAAGGGGGATCCGATACGCAGTATTTT. It translates to CASSQEGGSDTQYF.

The CDR3 DNA sequence: TGCGCCAGCAGCTCCGGGTACTCTGGAAACACCATATATTTT. Translated, it gives CASSSGYSGNTIYF. This chain connects TRBV4-3 to TRBJ1-3, with unresolved D. This CDR3 comprises 14 residues. Germline V gene sequence: CDR1 LGHNA, CDR2 YSLEER. The V and J ends lost 5 bases and 0 bases respectively, with 8 bases between them.

The chain joins TRBV13 to TRBJ1-1; TRBD1 might be the D (6 bases). The germline V gene has CDR1 PRHDT and CDR2 FYEKMQ (reference sequence). CDR3 length: 12 amino acids. V was cut by 1 base and J by 7 bases, with 7 bases left in between. CDR3 protein: CASSLEGGEAFF. The CDR3 coding sequence is TGTGCCAGCAGCTTAGAGGGGGGTGAAGCTTTCTTT.

This clone was seen more than once but under ten times. This sequence joins TRBV2 and TRBJ2-6; D gene unclear. The CDR3 has 13 residues. Germline V gene lookup returns CDR1 SNHLY and CDR2 FYNNEI. V lost 8 bases and J lost 3, with 8 bases in between. CDR3 sequence: CASSSFGANVLTF. The CDR3 bases are TGTGCCAGCTCCAGTTTTGGGGCCAACGTCCTGACTTTC.

The rearrangement joins TRBV25-1 to TRBJ2-3; 8 nucleotides match TRBD1. The CDR3 consists of 15 residues. CDR1 is MGHDK, CDR2 SYGVNS, per germline. Trimming took 5 bases from V and 1 from J; bases not matched to a gene: 5. This CDR3 is CASSSDRGRTDTQYF. The CDR3 bases are TGTGCCAGCAGTTCCGACAGGGGACGCACAGATACGCAGTATTTT.

This chain uses TRBV4-2 with TRBJ1-4, with D maybe TRBD1 (5 bases). Germline V CDR1 and CDR2: LGHNA, YNFKEQ. V lost 4 bases and J 6 bases, leaving 18 bases between the germline ends. CDR3 size: 16 residues. The CDR3 region is CASSLFTGTEDEKLFF. Here the CDR3 DNA reads TGTGCCAGCAGCCTATTTACCGGGACCGAAGATGAAAAACTGTTTTTT.

There are a few counts of this clone. This chain links TRBV15 with TRBJ2-7, with D possibly matching TRBD2 (7 bases). Germline CDR1 LNHNV, CDR2 YYDKDF (reference sequence). The CDR3 contains 13 residues. V was shortened by 7 bases and J by 5 bases, with 15 bases between the two germline ends. This CDR3 is CATKRGGVNEQYF. The CDR3 DNA follows: TGTGCCACCAAACGAGGGGGGGTTAACGAGCAGTACTTC.

The genes are TRBV23-1 and TRBJ1-2; the D is unclear. Being an ORF, TRBV23-1 has a function that is uncertain. V lost 8 bases and J lost 8, with 12 bases in between. The CDR3 is 11 amino acids. Written as DNA, the CDR3 is TGCGCCAGCTGCCGTAATTGGGGCTACACCTTC. The encoded protein is CASCRNWGYTF.

The V gene is TRBV29-1, the J gene TRBJ1-4, with 7 bases identical to TRBD1. Germline V gene data show CDR1 as SQVTM and CDR2 as ANQGSEA. V lost 4 bases to trimming and J lost 7 bases; unmatched junction nucleotides: 6. CDR3 length equals 13 residues. The CDR3 loop is CSVGDRASEKLFF. The CDR3 DNA follows: TGCAGCGTTGGAGACAGGGCAAGTGAAAAACTGTTTTTT. Combining the CDR3 with reference TRBV29-1 and TRBJ1-4 gives the whole variable domain SAVISQKPSRDICQRGTSLTIQCQVDSQVTMMFWYRQQPGQSLTLIATANQGSEATYESGFVIDKFPISRPNLTFSTLTVSNMSPEDSSIYLCSVGDRASEKLFFGSGTQLSVL.